The text below deals with one TCR beta chain. The data stem from a study of blood T cell repertoires in COVID-19. Background on the study: Samples taken during acute and convalescent COVID-19 were collected in the United States, Italy and Spain. The cDNA or gDNA used as material had been derived from T cells, B-cell-depleted T cells, or PBMCs.

Original processing methods: Scientists estimated how many nucleated cells there were by amplifying reference gene primers. Sequencing was performed with immunoSEQ multiplex PCR; in TCRdb, only in-frame clones are kept and a portion is missing. D and trimming were read from the DNA, whereas the V and J calls and clone size are those reported in that table. The sample has 130,000 to 150,000 clones, about 90% seen once. This CDR3 is 16 amino acids long. V lost 2 bases, J lost 4 bases, and 15 bases lay in between. Germline CDR1 is SGDLS and CDR2 is YYNGEE. The chain is built from TRBV9 and TRBJ2-2, with a weak D call TRBD2 (6 bases). The sequence came from a man in his forties or fifties who had recovered from COVID-19. Sample: peripheral blood. The CDR3 loop reads CASSVGPMGGTGELFF. CDR3 DNA: TGTGCCAGCAGCGTGGGACCTATGGGAGGCACCGGGGAGCTGTTTTTT.